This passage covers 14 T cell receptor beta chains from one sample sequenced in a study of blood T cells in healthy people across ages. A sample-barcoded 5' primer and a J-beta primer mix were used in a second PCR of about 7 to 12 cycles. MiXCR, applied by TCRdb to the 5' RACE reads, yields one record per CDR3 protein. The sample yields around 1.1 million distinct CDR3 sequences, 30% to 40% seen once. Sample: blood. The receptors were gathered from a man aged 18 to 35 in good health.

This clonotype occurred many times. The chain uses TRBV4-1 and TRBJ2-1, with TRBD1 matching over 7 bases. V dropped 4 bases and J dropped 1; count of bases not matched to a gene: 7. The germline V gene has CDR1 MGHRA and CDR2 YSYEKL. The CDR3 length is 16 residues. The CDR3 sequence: CASSRGQSGSYNEQFF. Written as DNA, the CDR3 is TGCGCCAGCAGCCGGGGACAGTCCGGTTCCTACAATGAGCAGTTCTTC.

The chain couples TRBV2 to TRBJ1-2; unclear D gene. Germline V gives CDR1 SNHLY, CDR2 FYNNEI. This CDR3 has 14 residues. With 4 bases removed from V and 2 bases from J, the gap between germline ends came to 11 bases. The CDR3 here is CASSVDGLNYGYTF. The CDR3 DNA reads TGTGCCAGCAGTGTCGATGGGCTGAACTATGGCTACACCTTC.

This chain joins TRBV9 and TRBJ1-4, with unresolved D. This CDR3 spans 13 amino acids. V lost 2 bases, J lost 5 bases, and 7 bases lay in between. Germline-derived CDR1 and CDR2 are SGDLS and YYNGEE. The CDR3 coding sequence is TGTGCCAGCAGCGTCCACTTGAATGAAAAACTGTTTTTT. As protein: CASSVHLNEKLFF. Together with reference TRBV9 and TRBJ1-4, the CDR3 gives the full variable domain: DSGVTQTPKHLITATGQRVTLRCSPRSGDLSVYWYQQSLDQGLQFLIQYYNGEERAKGNILERFSAQQFPDLHSELNLSSLELGDSALYFCASSVHLNEKLFFGSGTQLSVL.

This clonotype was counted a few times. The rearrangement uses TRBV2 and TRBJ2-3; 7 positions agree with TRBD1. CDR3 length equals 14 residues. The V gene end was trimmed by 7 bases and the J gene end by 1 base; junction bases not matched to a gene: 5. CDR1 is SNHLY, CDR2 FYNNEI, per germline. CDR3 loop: CASIYRGGTDTQYF. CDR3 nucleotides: TGTGCCAGCATTTACAGGGGAGGCACAGATACGCAGTATTTT. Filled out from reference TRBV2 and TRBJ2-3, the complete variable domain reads EPEVTQTPSHQVTQMGQEVILRCVPISNHLYFYWYRQILGQKVEFLVSFYNNEISEKSEIFDDQFSVERPDGSNFTLKIRSTKLEDSAMYFCASIYRGGTDTQYFGPGTRLTVL.

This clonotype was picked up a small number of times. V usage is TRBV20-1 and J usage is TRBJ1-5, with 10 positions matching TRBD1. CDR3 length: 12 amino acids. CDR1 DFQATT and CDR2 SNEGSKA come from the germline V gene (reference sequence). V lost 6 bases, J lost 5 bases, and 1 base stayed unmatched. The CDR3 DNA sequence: TGCAGTGCCGGACAGGGGGATCAGCCCCAGCATTTT. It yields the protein CSAGQGDQPQHF.

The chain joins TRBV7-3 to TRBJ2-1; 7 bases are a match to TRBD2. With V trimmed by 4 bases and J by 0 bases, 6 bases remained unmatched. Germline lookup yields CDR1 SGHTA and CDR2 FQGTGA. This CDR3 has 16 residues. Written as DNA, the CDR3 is TGTGCCAGCAGCTGGGGGGGTAGTTACTCCTACAATGAGCAGTTCTTC. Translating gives CASSWGGSYSYNEQFF.

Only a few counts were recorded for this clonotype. This CDR3 reads CASSQRLASDTQYF. Written as DNA, the CDR3 is TGTGCCAGCAGCCAGAGACTAGCGTCAGATACGCAGTATTTT. The J gene is TRBJ2-3, the V gene TRBV4-2; 8 positions match TRBD2. CDR1 and CDR2 (germline): LGHNA, YNFKEQ. This CDR3 is 14 amino acids long. After removal of 3 bases from V and 4 bases from J, the junction contained 3 bases not matched to a gene.

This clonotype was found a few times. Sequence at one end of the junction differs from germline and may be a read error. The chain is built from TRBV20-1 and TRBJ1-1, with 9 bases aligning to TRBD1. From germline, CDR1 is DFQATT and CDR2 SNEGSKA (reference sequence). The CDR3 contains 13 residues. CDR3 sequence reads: CSAGDRGVTEAFF. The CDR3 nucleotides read TGCAGTGCTGGAGACAGGGGGGTCACTGAAGCTTTCTTT.

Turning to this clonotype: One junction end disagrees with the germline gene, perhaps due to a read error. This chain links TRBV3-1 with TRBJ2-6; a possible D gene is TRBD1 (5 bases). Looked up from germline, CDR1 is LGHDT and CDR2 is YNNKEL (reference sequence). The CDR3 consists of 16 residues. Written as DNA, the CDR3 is TGTGCCAGCAGCCCCCAATACGCCTCTGGGGCCCACGTCCTGACTTTC. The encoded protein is CASSPQYASGAHVLTF. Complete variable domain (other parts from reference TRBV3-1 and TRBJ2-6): DTAVSQTPKYLVTQMGNDKSIKCEQNLGHDTMYWYKQDSKKFLKIMFSYNNKELIINETVPNRFSPKSPDKAHLNLHINSLELGDSAVYFCASSPQYASGAHVLTFGAGSRLTVL.

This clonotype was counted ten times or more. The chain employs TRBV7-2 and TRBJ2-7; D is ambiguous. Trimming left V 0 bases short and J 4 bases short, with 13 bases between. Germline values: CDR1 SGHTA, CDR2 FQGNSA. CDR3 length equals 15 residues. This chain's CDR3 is CASSLASDPSYEQYF. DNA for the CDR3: TGTGCCAGCAGCTTAGCAAGTGACCCGTCTTACGAGCAGTACTTC.

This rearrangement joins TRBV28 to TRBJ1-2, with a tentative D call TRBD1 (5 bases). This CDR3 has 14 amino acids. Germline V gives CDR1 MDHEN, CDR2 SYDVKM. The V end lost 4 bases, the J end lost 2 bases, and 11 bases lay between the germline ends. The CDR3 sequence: CASSSGTQNYGYTF. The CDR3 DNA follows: TGTGCCAGCAGTTCCGGGACTCAGAACTATGGCTACACCTTC.

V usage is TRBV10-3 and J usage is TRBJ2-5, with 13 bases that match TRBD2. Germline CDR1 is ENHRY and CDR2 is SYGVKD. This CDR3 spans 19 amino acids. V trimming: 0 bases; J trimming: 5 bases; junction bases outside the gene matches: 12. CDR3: CAISESSRGLAGVRETQYF. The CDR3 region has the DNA TGTGCCATCAGTGAGTCGAGCCGTGGACTAGCGGGGGTTCGGGAGACCCAGTACTTC.

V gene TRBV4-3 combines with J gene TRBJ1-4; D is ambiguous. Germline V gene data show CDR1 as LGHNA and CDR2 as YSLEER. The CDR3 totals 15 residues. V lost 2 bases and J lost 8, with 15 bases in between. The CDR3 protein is CASSQQDRRREKLFF. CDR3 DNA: TGCGCCAGCAGCCAACAAGACCGAAGGCGGGAAAAACTGTTTTTT.

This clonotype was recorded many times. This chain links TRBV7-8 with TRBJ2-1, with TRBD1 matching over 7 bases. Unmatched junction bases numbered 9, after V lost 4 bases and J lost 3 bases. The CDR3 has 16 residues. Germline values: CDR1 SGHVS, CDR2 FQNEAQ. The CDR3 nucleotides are TGTGCCAGCAGCTATATGACAGGGATCATCTACAATGAGCAGTTCTTC. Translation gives CASSYMTGIIYNEQFF.